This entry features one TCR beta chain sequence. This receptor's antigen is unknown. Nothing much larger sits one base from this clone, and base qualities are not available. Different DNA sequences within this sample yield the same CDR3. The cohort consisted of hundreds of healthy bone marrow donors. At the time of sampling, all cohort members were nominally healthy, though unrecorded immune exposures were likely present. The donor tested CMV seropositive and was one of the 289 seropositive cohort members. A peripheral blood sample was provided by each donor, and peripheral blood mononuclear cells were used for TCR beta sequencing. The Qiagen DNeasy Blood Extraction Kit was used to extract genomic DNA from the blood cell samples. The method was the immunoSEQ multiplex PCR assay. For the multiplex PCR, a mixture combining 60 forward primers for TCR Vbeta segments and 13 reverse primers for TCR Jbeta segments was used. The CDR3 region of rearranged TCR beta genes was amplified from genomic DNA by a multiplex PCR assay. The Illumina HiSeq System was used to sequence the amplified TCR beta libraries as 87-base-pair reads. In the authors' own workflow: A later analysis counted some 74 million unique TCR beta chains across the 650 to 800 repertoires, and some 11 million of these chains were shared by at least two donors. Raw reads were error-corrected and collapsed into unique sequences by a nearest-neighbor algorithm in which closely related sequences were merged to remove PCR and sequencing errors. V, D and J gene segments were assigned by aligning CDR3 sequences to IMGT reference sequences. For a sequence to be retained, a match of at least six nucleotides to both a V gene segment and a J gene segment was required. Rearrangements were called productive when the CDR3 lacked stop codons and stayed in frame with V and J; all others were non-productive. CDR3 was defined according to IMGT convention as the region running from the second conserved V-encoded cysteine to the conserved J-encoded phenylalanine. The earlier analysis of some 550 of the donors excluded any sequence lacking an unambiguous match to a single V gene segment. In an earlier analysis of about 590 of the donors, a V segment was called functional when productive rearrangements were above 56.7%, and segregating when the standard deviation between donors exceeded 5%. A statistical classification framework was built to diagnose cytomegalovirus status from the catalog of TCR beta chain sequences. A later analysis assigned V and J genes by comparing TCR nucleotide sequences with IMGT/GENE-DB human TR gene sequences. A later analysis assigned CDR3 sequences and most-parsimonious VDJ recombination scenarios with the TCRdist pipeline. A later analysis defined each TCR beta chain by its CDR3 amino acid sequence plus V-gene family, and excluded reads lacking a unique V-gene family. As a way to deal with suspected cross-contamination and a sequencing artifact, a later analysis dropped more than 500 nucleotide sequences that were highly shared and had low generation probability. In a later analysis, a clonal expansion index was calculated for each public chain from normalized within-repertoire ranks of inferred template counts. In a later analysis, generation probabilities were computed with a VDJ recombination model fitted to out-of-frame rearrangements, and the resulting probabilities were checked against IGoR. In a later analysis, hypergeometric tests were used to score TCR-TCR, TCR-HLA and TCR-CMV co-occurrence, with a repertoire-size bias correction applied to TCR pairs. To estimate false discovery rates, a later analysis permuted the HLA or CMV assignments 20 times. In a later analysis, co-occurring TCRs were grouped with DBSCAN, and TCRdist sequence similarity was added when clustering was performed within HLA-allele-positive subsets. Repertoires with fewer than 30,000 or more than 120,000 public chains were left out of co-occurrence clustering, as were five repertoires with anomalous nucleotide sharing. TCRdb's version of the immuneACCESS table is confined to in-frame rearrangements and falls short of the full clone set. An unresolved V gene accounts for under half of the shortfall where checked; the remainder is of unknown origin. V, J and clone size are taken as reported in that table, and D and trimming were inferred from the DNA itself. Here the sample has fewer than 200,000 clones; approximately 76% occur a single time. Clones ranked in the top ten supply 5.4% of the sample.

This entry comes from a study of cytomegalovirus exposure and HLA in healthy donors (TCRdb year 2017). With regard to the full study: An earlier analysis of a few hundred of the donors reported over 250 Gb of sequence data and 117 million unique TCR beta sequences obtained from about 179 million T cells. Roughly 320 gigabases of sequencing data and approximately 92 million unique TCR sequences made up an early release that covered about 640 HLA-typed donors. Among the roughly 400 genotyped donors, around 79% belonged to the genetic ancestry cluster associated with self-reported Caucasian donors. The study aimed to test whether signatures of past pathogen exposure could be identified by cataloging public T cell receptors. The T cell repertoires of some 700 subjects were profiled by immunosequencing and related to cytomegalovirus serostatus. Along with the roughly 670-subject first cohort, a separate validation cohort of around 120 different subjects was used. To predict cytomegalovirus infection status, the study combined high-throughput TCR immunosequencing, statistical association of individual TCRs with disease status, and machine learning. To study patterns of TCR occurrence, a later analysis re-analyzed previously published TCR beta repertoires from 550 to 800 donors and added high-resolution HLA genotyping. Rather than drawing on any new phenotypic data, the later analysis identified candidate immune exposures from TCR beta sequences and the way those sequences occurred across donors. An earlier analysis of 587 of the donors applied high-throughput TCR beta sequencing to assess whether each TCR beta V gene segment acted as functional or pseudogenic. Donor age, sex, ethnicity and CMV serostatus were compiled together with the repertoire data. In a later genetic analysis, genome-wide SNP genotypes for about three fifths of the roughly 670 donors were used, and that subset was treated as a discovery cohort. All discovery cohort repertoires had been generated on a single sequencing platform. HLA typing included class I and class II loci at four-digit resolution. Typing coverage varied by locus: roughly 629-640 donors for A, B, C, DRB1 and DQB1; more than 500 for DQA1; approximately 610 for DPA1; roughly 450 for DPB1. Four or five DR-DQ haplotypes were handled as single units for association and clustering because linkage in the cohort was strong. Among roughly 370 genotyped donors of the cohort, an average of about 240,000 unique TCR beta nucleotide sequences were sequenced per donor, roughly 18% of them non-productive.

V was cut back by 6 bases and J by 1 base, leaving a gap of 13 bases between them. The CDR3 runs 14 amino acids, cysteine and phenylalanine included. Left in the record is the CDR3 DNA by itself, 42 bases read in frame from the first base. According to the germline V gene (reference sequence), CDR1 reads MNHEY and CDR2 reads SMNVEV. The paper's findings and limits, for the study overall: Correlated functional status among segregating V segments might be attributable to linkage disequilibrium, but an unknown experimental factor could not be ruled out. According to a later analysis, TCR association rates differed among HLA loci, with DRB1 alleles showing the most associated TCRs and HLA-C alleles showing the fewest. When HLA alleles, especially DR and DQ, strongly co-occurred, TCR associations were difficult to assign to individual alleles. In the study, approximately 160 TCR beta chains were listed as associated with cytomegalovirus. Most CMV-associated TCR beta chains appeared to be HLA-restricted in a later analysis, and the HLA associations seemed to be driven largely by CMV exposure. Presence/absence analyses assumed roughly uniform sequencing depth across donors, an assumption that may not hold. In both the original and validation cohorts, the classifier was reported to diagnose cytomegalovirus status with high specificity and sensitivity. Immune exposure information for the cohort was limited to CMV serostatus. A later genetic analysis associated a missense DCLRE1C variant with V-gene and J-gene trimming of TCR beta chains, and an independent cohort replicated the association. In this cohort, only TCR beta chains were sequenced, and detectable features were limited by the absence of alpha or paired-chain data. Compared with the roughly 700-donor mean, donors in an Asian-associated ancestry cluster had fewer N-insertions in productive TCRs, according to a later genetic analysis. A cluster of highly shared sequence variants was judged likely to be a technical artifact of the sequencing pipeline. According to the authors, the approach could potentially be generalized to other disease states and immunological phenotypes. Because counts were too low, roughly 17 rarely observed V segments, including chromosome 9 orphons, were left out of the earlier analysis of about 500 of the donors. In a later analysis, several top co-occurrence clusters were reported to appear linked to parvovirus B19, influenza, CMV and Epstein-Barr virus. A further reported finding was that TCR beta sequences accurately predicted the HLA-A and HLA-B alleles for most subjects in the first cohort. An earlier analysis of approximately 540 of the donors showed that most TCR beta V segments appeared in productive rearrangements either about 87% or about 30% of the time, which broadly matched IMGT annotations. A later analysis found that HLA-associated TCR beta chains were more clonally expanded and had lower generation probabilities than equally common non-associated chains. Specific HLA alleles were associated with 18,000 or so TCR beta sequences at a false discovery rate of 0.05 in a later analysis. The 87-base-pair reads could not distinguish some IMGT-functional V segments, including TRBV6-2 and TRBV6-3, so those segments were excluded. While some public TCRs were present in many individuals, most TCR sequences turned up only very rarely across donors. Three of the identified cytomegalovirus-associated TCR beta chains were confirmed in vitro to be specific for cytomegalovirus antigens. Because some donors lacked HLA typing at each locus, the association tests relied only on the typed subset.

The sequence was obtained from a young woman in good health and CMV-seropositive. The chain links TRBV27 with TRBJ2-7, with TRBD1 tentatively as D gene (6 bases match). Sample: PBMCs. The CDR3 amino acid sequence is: CASRPSGTSYEQYF. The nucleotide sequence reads TGTGCCAGCAGGCCTTCCGGGACATCCTACGAGCAGTACTTC.